One and the same sample provided the 3 T cell receptor beta chains below, sequenced in a study of T cell repertoires in cytomegalovirus infection. Antigens of these TCRs are unknown. TCRdb ran MiXCR on the reads and lists one entry per CDR3 protein. This table has fewer than 1,000,000 distinct CDR3 sequences, about 33% appearing once. Sequences were derived from cultured CD8+ T cells from PBMCs, sampled from culture after CMV antigen stimulation. Receptor source: a human donor in good health (CMV status not recorded). Some clones in this sample may be carry-over from other donors' samples.

The chain recombines TRBV5-4 with TRBJ2-1; D may be TRBD1 or TRBD2 (6 bases each). V lost 9 bases and J 6 bases, leaving 19 bases between the germline ends. Germline V gene lookup returns CDR1 SGHNT and CDR2 YYREEE (reference sequence). The CDR3 is 14 residues long. The CDR3 spells CAMSTGGPVNEQFF. The CDR3 bases are TGTGCCATGTCGACAGGAGGGCCCGTCAATGAGCAGTTCTTC.

This clonotype was seen a few times. The J gene is TRBJ2-5, the V gene TRBV3-1; D perhaps matches TRBD2 (6 bases). V lost 1 base to trimming and J lost 2 bases, with 11 bases between them. The CDR3 has 15 amino acids. The germline gives CDR1 LGHDT, CDR2 YNNKEL (reference sequence). The CDR3 here is CASSQGYRGQETQYF. The CDR3 DNA is TGTGCCAGCAGCCAAGGGTACCGGGGGCAAGAGACCCAGTACTTC.

The chain employs TRBV7-6 and TRBJ2-3; 13 bases map to TRBD2. Germline CDR1 is SGHVS and CDR2 is FNYEAQ. V was clipped by 1 base and J by 6 bases; unmatched bases: 7. The length of the CDR3 is 17 residues. Written as DNA, the CDR3 is TGTGCCAGCAGCTTAGGTCGGACTAGCGGGGGTCCGGATACGCAGTATTTT. Translation: CASSLGRTSGGPDTQYF.